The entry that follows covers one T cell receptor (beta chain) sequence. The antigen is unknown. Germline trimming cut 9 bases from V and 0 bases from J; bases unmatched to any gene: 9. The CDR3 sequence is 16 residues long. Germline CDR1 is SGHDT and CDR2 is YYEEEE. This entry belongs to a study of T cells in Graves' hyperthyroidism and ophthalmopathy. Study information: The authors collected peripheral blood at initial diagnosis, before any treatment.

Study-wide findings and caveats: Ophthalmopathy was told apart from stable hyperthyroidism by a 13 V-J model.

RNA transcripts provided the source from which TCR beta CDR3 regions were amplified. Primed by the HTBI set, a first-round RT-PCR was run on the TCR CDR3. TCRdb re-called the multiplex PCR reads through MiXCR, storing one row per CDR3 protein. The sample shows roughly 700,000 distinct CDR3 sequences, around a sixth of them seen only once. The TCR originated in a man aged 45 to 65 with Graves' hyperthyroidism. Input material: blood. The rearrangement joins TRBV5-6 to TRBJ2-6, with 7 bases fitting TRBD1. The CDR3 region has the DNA TGTGCCACAACAGAATACAGGGGCTCTGGGGCCAACGTCCTGACTTTC. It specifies CATTEYRGSGANVLTF.